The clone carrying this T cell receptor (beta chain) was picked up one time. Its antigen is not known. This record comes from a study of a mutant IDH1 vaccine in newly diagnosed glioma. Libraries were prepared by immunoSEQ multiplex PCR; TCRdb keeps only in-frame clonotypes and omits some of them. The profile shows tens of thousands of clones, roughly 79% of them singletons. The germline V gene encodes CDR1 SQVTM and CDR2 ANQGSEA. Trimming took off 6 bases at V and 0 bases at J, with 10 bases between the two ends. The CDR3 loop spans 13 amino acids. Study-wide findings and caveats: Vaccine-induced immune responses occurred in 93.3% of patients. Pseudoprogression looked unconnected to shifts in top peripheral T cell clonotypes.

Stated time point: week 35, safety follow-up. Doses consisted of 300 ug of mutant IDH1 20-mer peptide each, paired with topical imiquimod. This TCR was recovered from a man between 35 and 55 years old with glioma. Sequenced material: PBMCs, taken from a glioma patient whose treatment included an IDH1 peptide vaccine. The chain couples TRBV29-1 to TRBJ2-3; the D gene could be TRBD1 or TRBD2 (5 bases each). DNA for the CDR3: TGCAGCGTGGGTGGGGGTAGCACAGATACGCAGTATTTT. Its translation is CSVGGGSTDTQYF.